One T cell receptor (beta chain) is described in this entry. Which antigen it targets is not known. No much larger clone is present one base from it, and per-base qualities are unavailable. The data were obtained in a study of CD8 T cells in Susac syndrome (dated by TCRdb to between 2018 and 2021). The study in broad terms: Repertoire sequencing was used to test whether CD8+ T cell activation and differentiation in Susac syndrome was antigen driven. Clonality of the CD8+ T cell repertoire was compared between roughly twelve healthy donors, 14 Susac syndrome patients and 15 multiple sclerosis patients. Results and caveats for the whole study, not just this receptor: The TCR sequencing and HLA analysis was acknowledged to have included a relatively small number of individuals.

Peripheral blood CD8+ and CD4+ T cells from healthy donors, Susac syndrome patients and multiple sclerosis patients were profiled using high-throughput TCR beta sequencing. The multiple sclerosis controls were treatment-naive patients who had stable or active relapsing-remitting disease and met the revised McDonald criteria. CD8+ TEMRA cells were enriched by FACS, while bulk CD8+ and CD4+ T cells were purified by magnetic negative isolation. Blood was collected in EDTA tubes and processed within 24 hours, with PBMCs isolated through density gradient centrifugation. PBMCs destined for TCR sequencing were cryopreserved in liquid nitrogen and later thawed in a 37 °C water bath. Purity of sorted or isolated CD4+, CD8+ and CD8+ TEMRA cells was at least 90%. From the cysteine through the phenylalanine, the CDR3 covers 15 amino acids. Just the 45-base CDR3 DNA is kept, in frame starting at base 1. After removal of 6 bases from V and 0 bases from J, the junction retains 8 bases not matched to a gene.

RNA was extracted using the RNeasy kit, and roughly 0.5 to 1 microgram was reverse transcribed with random hexamers. The immunoSEQ multiplex PCR assay, covering 54 Vbeta and 13 Jbeta segments, was used to amplify TCR beta CDR3 regions. PCR amplification bias was corrected using a synthetic template baseline for primer optimization and computational correction. Under the source paper's analysis protocol: Reads were assigned to V, D and J genes according to IMGT and analyzed in immunoSEQ Analyzer, with only productive sequences retained. Clonality was computed as one minus Shannon entropy normalized by log2 of the number of productive unique sequences. For each patient and control, public and private clones were evaluated within the 100 most prevalent clones. Clones were defined as Susac-specific if absent from the healthy and MS cohorts, from roughly 1,100 published viral clones and from other ImmuneACCESS disease sequences. TCRdb reworked the public reads: Q25 trimming with fastp, MiXCR clone assembly, productive beta chains retained. Every CDR3 protein is listed once, alongside the most common genes and DNA of its rows. The V and J calls follow TCRdb's processing rather than the paper's. The sample profile shows about 69,000 distinct CDR3 sequences; about 91% of them were found once. The ten largest clones take up around 0.49% of the sample.

Material: CD8+ T cells from PBMCs. Here the chain combines TRBV12-3 or TRBV12-4 and TRBJ2-7, and 7 junction bases match TRBD1. This TCR derives from a human donor with multiple sclerosis. Here the CDR3 is given as CASSAGTESSYEQYF. In nucleotides, the sequence is TGTGCCAGCAGCGCAGGGACAGAGAGCTCCTACGAGCAGTACTTC.